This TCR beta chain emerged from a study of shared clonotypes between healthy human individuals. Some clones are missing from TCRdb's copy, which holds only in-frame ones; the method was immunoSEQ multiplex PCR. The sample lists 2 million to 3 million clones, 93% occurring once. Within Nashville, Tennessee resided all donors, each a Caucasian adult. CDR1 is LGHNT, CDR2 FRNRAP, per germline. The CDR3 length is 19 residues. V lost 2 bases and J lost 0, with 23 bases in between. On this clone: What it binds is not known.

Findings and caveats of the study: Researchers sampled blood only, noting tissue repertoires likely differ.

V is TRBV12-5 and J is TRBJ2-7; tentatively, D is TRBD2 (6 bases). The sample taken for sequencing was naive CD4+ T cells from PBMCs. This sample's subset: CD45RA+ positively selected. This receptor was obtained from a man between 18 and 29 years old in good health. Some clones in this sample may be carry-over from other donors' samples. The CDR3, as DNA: TGTGCTAGTGGTTTGTCTCGGTACGTACGGGGGATCAGCTCCTACGAGCAGTACTTC. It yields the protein CASGLSRYVRGISSYEQYF.